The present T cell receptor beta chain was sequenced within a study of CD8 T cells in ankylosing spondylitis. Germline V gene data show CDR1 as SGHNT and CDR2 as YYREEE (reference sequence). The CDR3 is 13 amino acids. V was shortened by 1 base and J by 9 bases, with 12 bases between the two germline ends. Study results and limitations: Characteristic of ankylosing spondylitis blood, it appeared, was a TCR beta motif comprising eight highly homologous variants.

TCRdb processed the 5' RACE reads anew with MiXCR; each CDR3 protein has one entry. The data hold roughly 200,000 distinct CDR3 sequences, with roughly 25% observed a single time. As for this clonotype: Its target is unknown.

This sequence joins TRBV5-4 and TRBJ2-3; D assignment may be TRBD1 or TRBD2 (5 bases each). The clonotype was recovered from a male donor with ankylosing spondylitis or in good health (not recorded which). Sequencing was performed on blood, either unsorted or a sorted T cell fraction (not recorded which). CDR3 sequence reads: CASSLWGIGTQYF. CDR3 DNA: TGTGCCAGCAGCTTGTGGGGGATCGGGACGCAGTATTTT.